This TCR beta chain was sequenced for a study of blood T cell repertoires in COVID-19. Study as a whole: T cells, B-cell-depleted T cells, or PBMCs provided the cDNA or gDNA that served as material.

The assay was immunoSEQ multiplex PCR, and TCRdb's table has in-frame clones only and misses some. The repertoire holds approximately 200,000 clones, with roughly 80% as singletons. Germline V gene lookup returns CDR1 MNHNS and CDR2 SASEGT. V lost 3 bases to trimming and J lost 1 base; unmatched junction nucleotides: 9. The CDR3 runs to 18 residues. The chain couples TRBV6-1 to TRBJ1-6; 7 bases match TRBD1. The receptor was derived from a woman between 55 and 75 years old who had recovered from COVID-19. Specimen: peripheral blood. CDR3 protein: CASSEVGDRVSYNSPLHF. The CDR3 nucleotides are TGTGCCAGCAGTGAGGTTGGTGACAGGGTGTCCTATAATTCACCCCTCCACTTT.